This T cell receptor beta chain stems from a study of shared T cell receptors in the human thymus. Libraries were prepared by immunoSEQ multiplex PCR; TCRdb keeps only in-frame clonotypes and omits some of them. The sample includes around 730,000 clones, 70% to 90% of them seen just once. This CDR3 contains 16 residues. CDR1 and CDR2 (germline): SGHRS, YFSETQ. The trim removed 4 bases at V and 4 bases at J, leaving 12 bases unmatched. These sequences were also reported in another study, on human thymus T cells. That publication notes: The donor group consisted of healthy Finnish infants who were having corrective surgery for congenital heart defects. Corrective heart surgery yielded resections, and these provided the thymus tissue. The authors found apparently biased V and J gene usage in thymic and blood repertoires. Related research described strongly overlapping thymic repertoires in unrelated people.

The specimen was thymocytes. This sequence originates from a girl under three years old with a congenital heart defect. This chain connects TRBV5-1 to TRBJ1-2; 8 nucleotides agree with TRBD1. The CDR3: CASSPPGQGASYGYTF. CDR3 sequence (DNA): TGCGCCAGCAGCCCGCCGGGGCAGGGGGCAAGCTATGGCTACACCTTC.